This T cell receptor beta chain was found in a study of T cell responses to AZD1222 COVID-19 vaccine. Whole-study findings and limits: Among vaccine-associated CD4 TCRs, coverage spanned spike, with dominance at 160-218 and 743-854. Sampled repertoires all dated from after the peak T cell response.

Some clones are missing from TCRdb's copy, which holds only in-frame ones; the method was immunoSEQ multiplex PCR. The sample contains 120,000 or so clones, roughly 82% of which appear only once. The sample holds a few counts of this clone. Antigen: not known. V shed 8 bases and J shed 6 bases, with 20 bases lying between them. This CDR3 contains 14 residues. CDR1 MNHEY and CDR2 SMNVEV come from the germline V gene (reference sequence). V is TRBV27 and J is TRBJ2-7; perhaps TRBD1 as D (6 bases). The source material was peripheral blood, sampled 28 days after the second AZD1222 dose. The TCR originated in an adult who received the AZD1222 COVID-19 vaccine. In DNA form, the CDR3 reads TGTGCCAGCTCAGAGACAGGAGAAACCCTCGAGCAGTACTTC. Residues: CASSETGETLEQYF.